These 7 T cell receptor beta chains were sequenced from one sample in a study of blood T cell repertoires in COVID-19. Assay used: immunoSEQ multiplex PCR; TCRdb lists only in-frame clones, some missing. The sample lists under 150,000 clones; roughly 79% were seen once. Sequenced material: peripheral blood. The receptors were sampled from a human donor in a cohort sampled during active COVID-19.

The chain is built from TRBV3-1 (or the pseudogene TRBV3-2) and TRBJ2-3; D uncertain. The CDR3 is 13 residues long. V was shortened by 4 bases and J by 4 bases, with 9 bases between the two germline ends. Germline V CDR1 and CDR2: LGHDT, YNNKEL (reference sequence). CDR3 region: CASSLPGSDTQYF. The CDR3, as DNA: TGTGCCAGCAGCCTCCCCGGGTCAGATACGCAGTATTTT.

This rearrangement joins TRBV11-2 to TRBJ2-5; 8 nucleotides match TRBD2. CDR3 length: 15 amino acids. The junction had 10 bases not matched to a gene; V was cut back by 5 bases and J by 5 bases. Germline CDR1 is SGHAT and CDR2 is FQNNGV. Here the CDR3 reads CASSPNIGGAETQYF. The CDR3 DNA follows: TGTGCCAGCAGCCCCAATATCGGGGGGGCCGAGACCCAGTACTTC.

The chain is built from TRBV6-1 and TRBJ1-5; 7 bases map to TRBD1. The CDR3 is 16 amino acids. V shed 2 bases and J 4 bases; nucleotides not matched to a gene: 8. CDR1 is MNHNS, CDR2 SASEGT, per germline. DNA of the CDR3: TGTGCCAGCAGTGAATCTCAGGGGGTGGGTAATCAGCCCCAGCATTTT. This encodes CASSESQGVGNQPQHF.

The rearrangement uses TRBV16 and TRBJ1-2; D may be TRBD1 (5 bases). The CDR3 contains 14 residues. The germline gives CDR1 KGHSY, CDR2 FQNENV. V lost 4 bases, J lost 1 base, and 10 bases lay in between. CDR3 DNA sequence: TGTGCCAGCAGCCCCGACAGTCTTAACTATGGCTACACCTTC. Protein sequence: CASSPDSLNYGYTF.

The V and J genes are TRBV6-2 or TRBV6-3 and TRBJ1-1, with D tentatively TRBD1 (6 bases). Germline CDR1 reads MNHEY; CDR2 reads SVGEGT. There are 17 residues in the CDR3. The germline V and J ends were trimmed by 0 bases and 1 base, with 15 bases remaining between them. For the CDR3, the DNA is TGTGCCAGCAGTTACTCGAGGGGGGGCGCCCCGAACACTGAAGCTTTCTTT. Protein sequence: CASSYSRGGAPNTEAFF.

The chain joins TRBV11-2 to TRBJ2-6; 10 bases fit TRBD1. CDR3 size: 18 residues. The V segment lost 5 bases and the J segment 4 bases; nucleotides outside the gene matches: 11. Germline values: CDR1 SGHAT, CDR2 FQNNGV. The CDR3 region has the DNA TGTGCCAGCAGCCGGATTGGGACAGGGGAGTCAGGGGCCAACGTCCTGACTTTC. Its protein product is CASSRIGTGESGANVLTF.

V gene TRBV7-9 combines with J gene TRBJ2-3; TRBD2 aligns across 9 bases. V shed 6 bases and J 3 bases; nucleotides not matched to a gene: 4. CDR1 is SEHNR, CDR2 FQNEAQ, per germline (reference sequence). The CDR3 runs to 14 residues. The CDR3 here is CASSLAGGTDTQYF. The CDR3 DNA follows: TGTGCCAGCAGTTTGGCGGGGGGGACAGATACGCAGTATTTT.